This T cell receptor (beta chain) was identified in a study of T cells expressing NK-cell markers (dated by TCRdb to about 2020). About the investigation overall: Three sorted T-cell subsets (CD3+CD56+NKG2C+, CD3+CD56+NKG2C- and CD3+CD56-NKG2C+) from eight donors had their TCR beta-chain repertoires profiled. Among the eight sequenced donors, seven were HCMV-seropositive and one was HCMV-seronegative. The study sequenced eight donors, all healthy volunteers chosen at random: three men and five women. Sequencing of the libraries produced 2 x 150 bp reads on Illumina HiSeq 2000/2500, MiSeq or NextSeq. Overall results and qualifications from the work: For five or six donors, the dominant CD3+CD56+NKG2C+ clonotypes were among the top 10 CD8+ clonotypes and accounted for about 1.0-7.5% of CD8+ T cells. It remained unclear whether the expanded NKG2C-expressing T cell clones were specific for HCMV antigens. Those dominant clonotypes were again the most abundant among CD3+CD56-NKG2C+ cells in a handful of donors, at about 25-65%.

As to this clonotype: Which antigen it targets is not known.

The CDR3, cysteine through phenylalanine, is 13 amino acids long. No DNA was logged. The germline V gene (reference sequence) sets CDR1 to MNHEY and CDR2 to SMNVEV. These reads were obtained on an Illumina HiSeq 2000. TCR beta cDNA libraries were made by 5'RACE template switching that added a universal primer site and unique molecular identifiers. Priming for cDNA synthesis came from the TCR beta constant segment, and two successive PCR amplification steps followed. As for the original processing: MIGEC was used to demultiplex reads and group the reads by UMI, and MiTCR was used to assemble and quantify clonotypes. To exclude erroneous sequences, any TCR cDNA sequence not supported by at least two reads was discarded. The tcR package was used for downstream repertoire analysis, and clonotypes were matched across fractions by CDR3 nucleotide sequence plus V segment. Antigen specificity was annotated against VDJdb with VDJmatch, allowing one amino acid substitution in CDR3. Each CDR3 protein sequence appears as one entry after TCRdb reprocessed the reads, and no DNA is included. The V and J calls and clone size are TCRdb's, not the authors'. The sample table records roughly 160,000 distinct CDR3 sequences. The top ten clones comprise 20% to 25% of the sample.

HCMV serostatus was determined by detecting HCMV-specific IgG in serum with a commercial ELISA kit. Peripheral blood mononuclear cells were isolated from blood by Ficoll density gradient centrifugation. The V gene is TRBV27 and the J gene is TRBJ2-7. Sequenced input: blood T cells: a sorted CD56 or NKG2C T cell subset, CD4+ or CD8+ T cells, or bulk PBMC T cells (not recorded which). The clonotype comes from a man aged 18-70 years in good health. For the CDR3, the sequence is CASSQMMYAEQYF.